This TCR beta chain appears in the sequencing data of a study of CD8 T cells in Susac syndrome. The TEMRA cells underwent FACS enrichment, while the CD8+ and CD4+ T cells underwent negative isolation. Random hexamers were used to reverse transcribe an amount of roughly 0.45 to 1 ug RNA. By means of immunoSEQ multiplex PCR, TCR beta CDR3 spanning 54 Vbeta and 13 Jbeta underwent amplification. TCRdb passed the immunoSEQ multiplex PCR reads through MiXCR, listing each CDR3 protein once. The sample has roughly 200,000 distinct CDR3 sequences, approximately 94% seen once. The CDR3 is 12 amino acids. CDR1 and CDR2 (germline): MNHEY, SMNVEV (reference sequence). V dropped 6 bases and J dropped 4 bases, with 8 bases sitting between them.

The chain uses TRBV27 and TRBJ2-3; D remains ambiguous. The receptor comes from a human donor in good health. The source material was CD4+ T cells from PBMCs. The CDR3 here is CASRTVADTQYF. The CDR3 DNA is TGTGCCAGCAGAACAGTTGCAGATACGCAGTATTTT.